The sequence of this TCR beta chain was determined in a study of blood T cells in healthy people across ages. Sample-barcoded 5' priming and a J-beta primer mix drove a second PCR of about 6 to 12 cycles. A single record per CDR3 protein comes from TCRdb applying MiXCR to the 5' RACE reads. The sample comprises about 1,400,000 distinct CDR3 sequences, approximately 63% of which are singletons, and approximately 7% rests with the top ten. Drawn from each donor were approximately 9.2 milliliters of peripheral blood. The CDR3 runs 15 residues. The ends lost 8 bases at V and 4 bases at J; junction bases unmatched: 11.

This TCR was recovered from a man aged 18 to 29 in good health. The chain has TRBV12-3 or TRBV12-4 and TRBJ2-7; 10 positions agree with TRBD1. The sample consisted of blood. The CDR3 reads CASGHRDRGMYEQYF. DNA for the CDR3: TGTGCCAGCGGCCACCGGGACAGGGGAATGTACGAGCAGTACTTC.